This T cell receptor (beta chain) came from a study of blood T cell repertoires in COVID-19. Study as a whole: Acute-phase and convalescent COVID-19 samples originated in the United States, Italy and Spain. T cells, B-cell-depleted T cells, or PBMCs provided the cDNA or gDNA that served as material.

How the authors handled the data: Estimation of nucleated cell counts was performed using reference gene primer amplification. The method was immunoSEQ multiplex PCR; TCRdb's version includes in-frame clones alone and lacks a portion of them. V and J calls and clone size are given by that table; D and trimming were obtained from the DNA. Among about 240,000 clones, about 86% were seen once, and the ten largest hold about 9.4%. CDR1 is SGDLS and CDR2 is YYNGEE in the germline V gene. Trimming took off 3 bases at V and 0 bases at J, with 10 bases between the two ends. The CDR3 has 16 amino acids. Seattle participants joined during active infection and were tracked over time.

The chain has TRBV9 and TRBJ2-6; D perhaps matches TRBD2 (5 bases). Sequencing was performed on peripheral blood. The clonotype originates from a woman between 50 and 59 years old with COVID-19, enrolled during active disease. CDR3 DNA: TGTGCCAGCAGCGCGGGAAGGCTCTCTGGGGCCAACGTCCTGACTTTC. Translating it yields CASSAGRLSGANVLTF.